The next 10 T cell receptor beta chains were all read from a single sample in a study of T cells in Graves' hyperthyroidism and ophthalmopathy. It was RNA transcripts that yielded the amplified TCR beta CDR3 regions. First-round RT-PCR with HTBI primers amplified the TCR CDR3 region. TCRdb ran MiXCR on the multiplex PCR reads and lists one entry per CDR3 protein. Of more than 500,000 distinct CDR3 sequences detected, around 15% appear once; the ten largest clones hold over 3.5%. The sequenced sample was blood. All receptors derive from a woman in her forties with Graves' ophthalmopathy.

This clonotype was counted many times. The chain couples TRBV20-1 to TRBJ2-5, with 9 bases that match TRBD2. With V trimmed by 7 bases and J by 2 bases, 5 bases remained unmatched. The germline V gene has CDR1 DFQATT and CDR2 SNEGSKA (reference sequence). This CDR3 has 13 residues. CDR3 sequence: CSVLAGLQETQYF. The CDR3 DNA follows: TGCAGTGTCCTAGCGGGATTACAAGAGACCCAGTACTTC.

The sample holds many counts of this clonotype. The chain employs TRBV7-2 and TRBJ2-7; 11 bases are a match to TRBD2. The CDR3 is 15 residues long. CDR1 and CDR2 from the germline V gene are SGHTA and FQGNSA. Trimming cost V 4 bases and J 3 bases; bases outside gene matches: 5. CDR3 DNA sequence: TGTGCCAGCAGCTCCACTAGCGGGAGTGGCTACGAGCAGTACTTC. It specifies CASSSTSGSGYEQYF.

This clonotype was observed at least ten times. The J gene is TRBJ1-5, the V gene TRBV6-1; possibly TRBD1 for D (5 bases). This CDR3 spans 17 amino acids. The germline V gene has CDR1 MNHNS and CDR2 SASEGT. V lost 1 base and J 6 bases, leaving 19 bases between the germline ends. The CDR3 coding sequence is TGTGCCAGCAGTGAAGAAAGAGGTTGGCAGGGAAGTCAGCCCCAGCATTTT. This gives the protein CASSEERGWQGSQPQHF.

The table lists this clonotype with many counts. This chain connects TRBV28 to TRBJ2-7; no clear D gene. V lost 8 bases to trimming and J lost 1 base, with 12 bases between them. From germline, CDR1 is MDHEN and CDR2 SYDVKM. CDR3 length: 13 residues. The CDR3 loop is CASGLDGSYEQYF. CDR3 DNA sequence: TGTGCCAGCGGCCTGGACGGATCCTACGAGCAGTACTTC.

This clonotype was recorded at least ten times. The chain joins TRBV27 to TRBJ2-7, with a tentative D call TRBD2 (5 bases). Deletions cut 5 bases from V and 0 bases from J, with 17 bases between. The CDR3 is 16 residues long. Germline V lookup: CDR1 MNHEY, CDR2 SMNVEV (reference sequence). This CDR3 is CASSPLSTGSSYEQYF. For the CDR3, the DNA is TGTGCCAGCAGTCCCCTCTCGACGGGGAGCTCCTACGAGCAGTACTTC.

This clonotype has just a few counts. This rearrangement joins TRBV28 to TRBJ2-1; 15 nucleotides align to TRBD2. Looked up from germline, CDR1 is MDHEN and CDR2 is SYDVKM. The CDR3 spans 16 residues. The J segment lost 7 bases and the V segment lost 6 bases, leaving 7 bases of the junction unmatched. The CDR3 DNA reads as TGTGCCAGCAGCCTCGGACTAGCGGGAGGGCTGAATGAGCAGTTCTTC. Translating it yields CASSLGLAGGLNEQFF.

Many counts were recorded for this clonotype. V and J are TRBV6-2 or TRBV6-3 and TRBJ2-7; 7 bases align to TRBD2. Trimming cost V 4 bases and J 0 bases; bases outside gene matches: 3. The V gene's germline CDR1 is MNHEY and CDR2 SVGEGT. The length of the CDR3 is 14 residues. The CDR3 sequence is CASSSTSVSYEQYF. DNA of the CDR3: TGTGCCAGCAGTTCAACTAGCGTCTCCTACGAGCAGTACTTC.

This clonotype was observed many times. This may come from a read error, since a much larger clone is one base off. The J gene is TRBJ2-7, the V gene TRBV2, with TRBD1 matching over 9 bases. After removal of 8 bases from V and 2 bases from J, the junction contained 4 bases not matched to a gene. From germline, CDR1 is SNHLY and CDR2 FYNNEI. CDR3 size: 13 residues. CDR3: CASGGQGAYEQYF. CDR3 sequence (DNA): TGTGCCAGCGGGGGACAGGGAGCCTACGAGCAGTACTTC. Combining the CDR3 with reference TRBV2 and TRBJ2-7 gives the whole variable domain EPEVTQTPSHQVTQMGQEVILRCVPISNHLYFYWYRQILGQKVEFLVSFYNNEISEKSEIFDDQFSVERPDGSNFTLKIRSTKLEDSAMYFCASGGQGAYEQYFGPGTRLTVT.

There are many counts of this clonotype. For the CDR3, the DNA is TGTGCCAGCAGCTTGGGACTAGCGGGATGGGACGAGCAGTACTTC. It codes for CASSLGLAGWDEQYF. V usage is TRBV7-9 and J usage is TRBJ2-7; 13 nucleotides match TRBD2. V shed 3 bases and J 5 bases; nucleotides not matched to a gene: 4. From germline, CDR1 is SEHNR and CDR2 FQNEAQ (reference sequence). This CDR3 contains 15 residues.

The chain couples TRBV19 to TRBJ1-1; TRBD1 matches 9 bases. CDR1 and CDR2 from the germline V gene are LNHDA and SQIVND (reference sequence). J gave up 5 bases and V 3 bases, and 4 bases lay outside the gene matches. The CDR3 has 14 amino acids. CDR3 region: CASSMDRGVTEAFF. DNA of the CDR3: TGTGCCAGTAGTATGGACAGGGGCGTAACTGAAGCTTTCTTT.